Shown below are 10 T cell receptor beta chains from a single sample sequenced in a study of CD8 T cells in Susac syndrome. When the RNA was reverse transcribed, random hexamers were used with an input of roughly 0.45 to 1 ug. MiXCR was run by TCRdb on the immunoSEQ multiplex PCR reads, yielding one entry per CDR3 protein. The table records 85,000 to 120,000 distinct CDR3 sequences, roughly 95% of them present only once. The specimen sequenced was CD8+ T cells from PBMCs. These receptors originate from a human donor with Susac syndrome.

The chain uses TRBV4-2 and TRBJ2-2, with no clear D. CDR3 size: 16 residues. The V end lost 0 bases, the J end lost 6 bases, and 14 bases lay between the germline ends. Germline values: CDR1 LGHNA, CDR2 YNFKEQ. CDR3: CASSQDRSQAAGELFF. The CDR3 region has the DNA TGTGCCAGCAGCCAAGATCGCAGCCAGGCCGCCGGGGAGCTGTTTTTT.

This clonotype was seen just once. V usage is TRBV4-1 and J usage is TRBJ2-3, with D perhaps matching TRBD1 or TRBD2 (5 bases each). The V gene's germline CDR1 is MGHRA and CDR2 YSYEKL. The CDR3 covers 15 residues. V was clipped by 6 bases and J by 2 bases, with 15 bases between them. CDR3: CASRGRGPTTDTQYF. CDR3 DNA sequence: TGCGCCAGCAGGGGACGAGGGCCAACCACAGATACGCAGTATTTT.

This chain connects TRBV6-4 to TRBJ1-2; D uncertain. The CDR3 loop spans 14 amino acids. Germline V gene lookup returns CDR1 MRHNA and CDR2 SNTAGT. With 3 bases removed from V and 2 bases from J, the gap between germline ends came to 10 bases. The CDR3 spells CASSEEAWNYGYTF. CDR3 DNA: TGTGCCAGCAGTGAAGAGGCATGGAACTATGGCTACACCTTC.

The gene calls are TRBV6-1 and TRBJ2-6; possible D gene TRBD1, 5 bases. The germline V and J ends were trimmed by 10 bases and 0 bases, with 16 bases remaining between them. The CDR3 extends over 16 amino acids. The V gene's germline CDR1 is MNHNS and CDR2 SASEGT. The CDR3: CATRAYVFSGANVLTF. CDR3 coding DNA: TGTGCCACCAGGGCGTATGTCTTCTCTGGGGCCAACGTCCTGACTTTC.

The chain recombines TRBV29-1 with TRBJ2-2, with D unclear. The V gene lost 2 bases and the J gene lost 1 base, with 5 bases spanning the gap. There are 13 residues in the CDR3. CDR1 and CDR2 (germline): SQVTM, ANQGSEA. The CDR3: CSVEWGNTGELFF. DNA for the CDR3: TGCAGCGTTGAATGGGGGAACACCGGGGAGCTGTTTTTT.

The V gene is TRBV5-1, the J gene TRBJ2-1; TRBD1 matches 7 bases. The germline gives CDR1 SGHRS, CDR2 YFSETQ. The V gene end was trimmed by 7 bases and the J gene end by 4 bases; junction bases not matched to a gene: 5. The CDR3 has 13 amino acids. The CDR3 DNA reads TGCGCCAGCGAAGGGGACAGTTACAATGAGCAGTTCTTC. Its translation is CASEGDSYNEQFF.

The rearrangement links TRBV29-1 to TRBJ1-1; 8 bases map to TRBD1. The length of the CDR3 is 15 residues. Looked up from germline, CDR1 is SQVTM and CDR2 is ANQGSEA. With V trimmed by 1 base and J by 6 bases, 10 bases remained unmatched. This CDR3 reads CSVEGRTGGVAEAFF. The CDR3 coding sequence is TGCAGCGTTGAAGGTCGTACAGGGGGGGTGGCTGAAGCTTTCTTT.

The chain couples TRBV20-1 to TRBJ2-1; 9 bases are shared with TRBD1. Looked up from germline, CDR1 is DFQATT and CDR2 is SNEGSKA (reference sequence). Losses at the gene ends were 6 bases for V and 6 bases for J; bases not matched to a gene: 12. This CDR3 contains 15 residues. CDR3: CSATDRDRAGNEQFF. The CDR3 DNA is TGCAGTGCGACGGACCGGGACAGGGCCGGCAATGAGCAGTTCTTC.

This clonotype is a singleton in its sample. This chain uses TRBV27 with TRBJ2-5; 8 nucleotides line up with TRBD2. The CDR3 sequence is 16 residues long. The V and J ends lost 5 bases and 5 bases, in that order; junction bases with no gene match: 13. Germline loops: CDR1 MNHEY, CDR2 SMNVEV (reference sequence). The CDR3 region is CASSLNGGAGEETQYF. CDR3 DNA sequence: TGTGCCAGCAGTCTGAACGGGGGGGCCGGAGAGGAGACCCAGTACTTC.

The J gene is TRBJ2-2, the V gene TRBV4-1; no definite D call. Trimming removed 4 bases from V and 4 bases from J, with 16 bases in between. CDR1 and CDR2 (germline): MGHRA, YSYEKL. This CDR3 comprises 16 residues. Here the CDR3 reads CASSLVSPVGTGELFF. CDR3 DNA: TGCGCCAGCAGCCTCGTGAGCCCGGTTGGCACCGGGGAGCTGTTTTTT.